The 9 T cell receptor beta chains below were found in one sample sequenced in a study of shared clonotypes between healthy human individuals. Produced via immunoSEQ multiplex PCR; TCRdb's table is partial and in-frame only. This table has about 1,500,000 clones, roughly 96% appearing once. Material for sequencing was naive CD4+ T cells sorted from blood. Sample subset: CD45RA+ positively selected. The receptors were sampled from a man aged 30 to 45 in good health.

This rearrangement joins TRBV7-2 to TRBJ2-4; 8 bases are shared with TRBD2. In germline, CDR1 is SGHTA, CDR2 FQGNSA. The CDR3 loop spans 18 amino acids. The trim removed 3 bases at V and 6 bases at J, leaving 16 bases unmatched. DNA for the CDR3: TGTGCCAGCAGCTTCAGGCCCAGCGGGAGTAGTAATAGAAACATTCAGTACTTC. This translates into CASSFRPSGSSNRNIQYF.

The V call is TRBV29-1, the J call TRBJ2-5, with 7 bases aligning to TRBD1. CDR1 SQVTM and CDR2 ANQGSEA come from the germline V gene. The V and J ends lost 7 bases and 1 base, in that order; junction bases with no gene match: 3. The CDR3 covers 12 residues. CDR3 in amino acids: CSAGQAQETQYF. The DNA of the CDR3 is TGCAGCGCCGGACAGGCCCAAGAGACCCAGTACTTC. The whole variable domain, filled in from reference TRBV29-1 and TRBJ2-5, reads SAVISQKPSRDICQRGTSLTIQCQVDSQVTMMFWYRQQPGQSLTLIATANQGSEATYESGFVIDKFPISRPNLTFSTLTVSNMSPEDSSIYLCSAGQAQETQYFGPGTRLLVL.

The CDR3 sequence is CASEGGTDTQYF. The CDR3 coding sequence is TGTGCCTCGGAGGGGGGCACAGATACGCAGTATTTT. The V and J genes are TRBV2 and TRBJ2-3; the D gene could be TRBD1 or TRBD2 (6 bases each). Germline CDR1 reads SNHLY; CDR2 reads FYNNEI. The CDR3 is 12 residues long. V lost 11 bases to trimming and J lost 1 base, with 10 bases between them.

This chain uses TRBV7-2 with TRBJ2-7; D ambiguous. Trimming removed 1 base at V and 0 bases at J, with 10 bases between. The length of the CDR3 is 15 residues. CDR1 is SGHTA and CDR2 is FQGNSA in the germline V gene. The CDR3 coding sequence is TGTGCCAGCAGCTTAGAGGGCCGAAGCTCCTACGAGCAGTACTTC. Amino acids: CASSLEGRSSYEQYF.

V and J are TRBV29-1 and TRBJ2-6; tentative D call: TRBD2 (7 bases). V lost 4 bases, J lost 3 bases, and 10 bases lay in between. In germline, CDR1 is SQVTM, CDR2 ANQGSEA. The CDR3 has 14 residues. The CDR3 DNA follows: TGCAGCGTTGGGCGGGGGCTTGGGGCCAACGTCCTGACTTTC. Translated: CSVGRGLGANVLTF.

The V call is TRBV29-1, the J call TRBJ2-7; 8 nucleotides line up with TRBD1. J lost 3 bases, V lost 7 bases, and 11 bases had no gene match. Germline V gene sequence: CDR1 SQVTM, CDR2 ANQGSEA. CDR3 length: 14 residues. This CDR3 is CSAKGGQGGYEQYF. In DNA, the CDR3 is TGCAGCGCCAAAGGTGGACAGGGAGGCTACGAGCAGTACTTC.

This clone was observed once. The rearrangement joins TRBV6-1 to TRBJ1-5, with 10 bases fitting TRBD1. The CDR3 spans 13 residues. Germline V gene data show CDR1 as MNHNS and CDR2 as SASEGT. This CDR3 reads CAGGTGANQPQHF. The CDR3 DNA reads TGTGCTGGAGGGACAGGGGCTAATCAGCCCCAGCATTTT.

Written as DNA, the CDR3 is TGTGCCAGCAGTGAAGTGACAGATAATCAGCCCCAGCATTTT. This gives the protein CASSEVTDNQPQHF. The V call is TRBV2, the J call TRBJ1-5; TRBD1 might be the D (5 bases). The germline V gene has CDR1 SNHLY and CDR2 FYNNEI. The CDR3 is 14 residues long. Trimming pared 1 base from V and 4 bases from J, leaving 8 bases between. The entire variable domain, with the rest obtained from reference TRBV2 and TRBJ1-5, is as follows: EPEVTQTPSHQVTQMGQEVILRCVPISNHLYFYWYRQILGQKVEFLVSFYNNEISEKSEIFDDQFSVERPDGSNFTLKIRSTKLEDSAMYFCASSEVTDNQPQHFGDGTRLSIL.

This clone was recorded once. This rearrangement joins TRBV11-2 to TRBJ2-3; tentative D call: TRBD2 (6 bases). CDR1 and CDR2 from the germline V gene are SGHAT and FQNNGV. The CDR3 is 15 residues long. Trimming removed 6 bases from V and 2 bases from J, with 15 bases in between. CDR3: CASRGSGETTDTQYF. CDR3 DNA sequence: TGTGCCAGCAGGGGATCGGGAGAGACCACAGATACGCAGTATTTT.